This T cell receptor (beta chain) was sequenced for a study of T cell repertoires in cytomegalovirus infection. Study-wide background: Public TCR beta signatures marked donors with CMV infection and the matching HLA. Study-wide results and limits: Cumulated frequencies of public TCR beta families served to identify carriers of CMV plus the relevant HLA. Predominance within the ex vivo response was attributable to HLA-C-restricted CMV-specific TCR beta clonotypes.

This clonotype occurred a few times. Its antigen is currently unknown. TCRdb re-derived calls from the reads in MiXCR, one entry per CDR3 protein. The sample includes some 180,000 distinct CDR3 sequences, about 21% of them seen just once. This CDR3 spans 15 amino acids. V dropped 6 bases and J dropped 4; count of bases not matched to a gene: 7. From germline, CDR1 is LNHDA and CDR2 SQIVND (reference sequence). The gene calls are TRBV19 and TRBJ1-2; TRBD1 aligns across 11 bases. Source material: PBMCs. This receptor was taken from a human donor in good health (CMV status not recorded). Some clones in this sample may be carry-over from other donors' samples. CDR3 region: CASSPIGTGGYGYTF. The CDR3 region has the DNA TGTGCCAGTAGCCCCATAGGGACAGGGGGCTATGGCTACACCTTC.